This paragraph reports one TCR beta chain. PCR used 60 Vbeta primers and 13 Jbeta primers. The data were produced by immunoSEQ multiplex PCR, yet TCRdb's version contains in-frame clones alone and is incomplete. The repertoire holds around 85,000 clones, with over 75% as singletons. V shed 0 bases and J shed 5 bases, with 11 bases lying between them. Germline V gene data show CDR1 as MNHNS and CDR2 as SASEGT. This CDR3 spans 14 amino acids. The data were taken from a study of cytomegalovirus exposure and HLA in healthy donors. The specimen was PBMCs. The J gene is TRBJ2-7, the V gene TRBV6-1; possibly TRBD1 for D (5 bases). This sequence originates from a man under 40 in good health and CMV-seronegative. In nucleotides, the CDR3 is TGTGCCAGCAGTGAAGCTCAGGGTTTCAACGAGCAGTACTTC. Translating it yields CASSEAQGFNEQYF.